This TCR beta chain was sequenced during a study of T cells in tuberculosis. Study-level background: T cells were selected with CD1B tetramers loaded with glucose monomycolate. Study conclusions and caveats: Shorter CDR3-alpha in active tuberculosis partly drove smaller distances.

V was clipped by 5 bases and J by 3 bases, with 7 bases between them. This CDR3 contains 12 residues. The germline CDR1 and CDR2 sequences are MGHDK and SYGVNS. In its sample, this clone was seen once. The antigen is not known. The table came from immunoSEQ multiplex PCR; TCRdb's copy has only in-frame clones and leaves some out. The sample includes 25,000 to 30,000 clones, 93% of them seen just once. Sequencing used PBMCs. The rearrangement links TRBV25-1 to TRBJ2-5; the D gene is possibly TRBD2 (5 bases). The receptor was isolated from a donor between 10 and 29 years old with latent tuberculosis or without tuberculosis infection. The CDR3 region has the DNA TGTGCCAGCAGTAGCGGCAAAGAGACCCAGTACTTC. Protein product: CASSSGKETQYF.